This is a list of T cell receptor beta chains from one sample in a study of T cell repertoires and HLA-DP antigens. The assay was immunoSEQ multiplex PCR, and TCRdb's table has in-frame clones only and misses some. The repertoire has about 120,000 clones, about 91% of them found once; the top ten carry about 0.27%. These receptors have no known antigen. The specimen sequenced was CD4+ T cells from PBMCs. The receptor source for this set is a woman between 18 and 30 years old in good health and CMV-seronegative. The conserved cysteine and the conserved F or W are not part of the CDR3 here. A D gene is named only where the DNA matches it firmly.

>TRBV7-8|TRBD2
ASSPTSGRFPYEQY
>TRBV9|TRBD1
ASSAPGQLSGETQY
>TRBV19|-
ASSIFAGPNEKLF
>TRBV27|-
ASSMEGGFGEKLF
>TRBV7-9|TRBD1
ASSRDRGTFTDTQY
>TRBV9|-
ASSTWAAYGYT
>TRBV28|-
ASSCGPPRLCTDTQY
>TRBV9|-
ASSVGGMKGIAEAF
>TRBV5-1|-
ASVSAGAGNTEAF
>TRBV6-5|-
ASSLAGVDYGYT
>TRBV28|-
ASSFMNTEAF
>TRBV29-1|TRBD2
SAKRGLPTDTQY
>TRBV7-9|-
ASSLASRGGELF
>TRBV27|-
ASTLPHWPPLYTEAF
>TRBV7-8|TRBD1
ASSSSGGGDEKLF
>TRBV7-2|-
ASSLGIGLRANVLT
>TRBV6-6|TRBD2
ASSYRKAGGPGEQF
>TRBV7-3|-
ASSANRDTQY
>TRBV15|-
ATSRDVGLGNTIY
>TRBV5-3|-
ARSLDRNNSPLH
>TRBV9|-
ASSVDRNTEAF
>TRBV4-1|-
ASSQVLVQRYVGYT
>TRBV28|-
ASRLTGIGYEQY
>TRBV19|TRBD2
ASSARTSGISYEQY
>TRBV5-1|-
ASSGGRGTDTQY
>TRBV10-3|-
AISPNGPANNSPLH